A single sample gave rise to the 4 T cell receptor beta chains below, sequenced in a study of Graves' ophthalmopathy and Graves' hyperthyroidism. TCR beta CDR3 regions were amplified from RNA transcripts. First-round RT-PCR with HTBI primers preceded a second-round multiplex PCR. TCRdb fed the multiplex PCR reads into MiXCR, producing one record per CDR3 protein. This sample has about 400,000 distinct CDR3 sequences, with around 19% found just once. The sequencing sample was made of peripheral blood. These receptors were taken from a woman under 30 with Graves' ophthalmopathy.

This clonotype was counted ten times or more. The V gene is TRBV6-2 or TRBV6-3, the J gene TRBJ2-5, with 9 bases fitting TRBD2. The J segment lost 9 bases and the V segment lost 1 base, leaving 12 bases of the junction unmatched. Germline V gene lookup returns CDR1 MNHEY and CDR2 SVGEGT. CDR3 length: 16 residues. The CDR3 protein is CASSYLLSGGPGAQYF. DNA of the CDR3: TGTGCCAGCAGTTACTTGCTTAGCGGGGGTCCGGGGGCCCAGTACTTC.

This clonotype showed up just once. The rearrangement joins TRBV6-1 to TRBJ1-1; D is unresolved. V was pared by 7 bases and J by 0 bases, with 9 bases between. Germline CDR1 MNHNS, CDR2 SASEGT. The CDR3 contains 13 residues. The CDR3 spells CASNSIMNTEAFF. The DNA for the CDR3 is TGTGCCAGCAACTCGATCATGAACACTGAAGCTTTCTTT.

This clonotype was counted at least ten times. The chain uses TRBV7-2 and TRBJ2-4; D gene uncertain. The V gene lost 2 bases and the J gene lost 2 bases, with 1 base spanning the gap. The CDR3 runs 12 residues. Germline values: CDR1 SGHTA, CDR2 FQGNSA. The chain's CDR3 is CASSLSKNIQYF. CDR3 DNA: TGTGCCAGCAGCTTATCCAAAAACATTCAGTACTTC.

This clonotype was observed a handful of times. V and J are TRBV11-2 and TRBJ2-2; D is possibly TRBD2 (6 bases). V lost 4 bases to trimming and J lost 6 bases, with 18 bases between them. The CDR3 contains 16 residues. The germline CDR1 and CDR2 sequences are SGHAT and FQNNGV. The CDR3 sequence: CASSSGLSMVPGELFF. In nucleotides, the CDR3 is TGTGCCAGCAGCTCCGGACTATCAATGGTACCCGGGGAGCTGTTTTTT. Drawing the rest from reference TRBV11-2 and TRBJ2-2, the complete variable domain is EAGVAQSPRYKIIEKRQSVAFWCNPISGHATLYWYQQILGQGPKLLIQFQNNGVVDDSQLPKDRFSAERLKGVDSTLKIQPAKLEDSAVYLCASSSGLSMVPGELFFGEGSRLTVL.